The next 20 T cell receptor beta chains were all read from a single sample in a study of OX40 agonist ivuxolimab in advanced cancers. The assay was immunoSEQ multiplex PCR, and TCRdb's table has in-frame clones only and misses some. The table has 14,000 to 15,000 clones, 75% to 95% seen once. This material consisted of CD4+ or CD8+ T cells sorted from blood, taken in a trial of the OX40 agonist ivuxolimab. Every receptor here comes from an adult with an advanced solid tumor such as melanoma, head and neck, liver or kidney cancer.

The chain recombines TRBV7-8 with TRBJ2-7, with 9 bases that match TRBD2. Germline loops: CDR1 SGHVS, CDR2 FQNEAQ. V dropped 1 base and J dropped 5; count of bases not matched to a gene: 6. This CDR3 has 15 amino acids. CDR3 bases: TGTGCCAGCAGCTTAGAGGGAACTAGCGGGCACGAGCAGTACTTC. Its translation is CASSLEGTSGHEQYF.

The chain joins TRBV19 to TRBJ2-1, with 12 positions matching TRBD2. Trimming at V came to 3 bases and at J to 9 bases, leaving 9 bases not matched to a gene. CDR3 length equals 16 residues. CDR1 LNHDA and CDR2 SQIVND come from the germline V gene (reference sequence). The CDR3 loop reads CASSIRLAGGMVEQFF. In DNA, the CDR3 is TGTGCCAGTAGTATTCGGCTAGCGGGAGGGATGGTTGAGCAGTTCTTC.

The chain employs TRBV11-3 and TRBJ1-5, with D possibly matching TRBD1 (5 bases). The V gene lost 0 bases and the J gene lost 13 bases, with 7 bases spanning the gap. CDR3 length equals 11 residues. CDR1 and CDR2 (germline): SGHNT, YENEEA. CDR3 DNA: TGTGCCAGCAGCTTAGAAGGGGTTCAGCATTTT. Translation gives CASSLEGVQHF. Together with reference TRBV11-3 and TRBJ1-5, the CDR3 gives the full variable domain: EAGVVQSPRYKIIEKKQPVAFWCNPISGHNTLYWYLQNLGQGPELLIRYENEEAVDDSQLPKDRFSAERLKGVDSTLKIQPAELGDSAVYLCASSLEGVQHFGDGTRLSIL.

The rearrangement joins TRBV14 to TRBJ2-7, with a tentative D call TRBD1 (6 bases). This CDR3 region has 13 residues. Germline CDR1 and CDR2: SGHDN and FVKESK. V was shortened by 5 bases and J by 2 bases, with 10 bases between the two germline ends. CDR3 in amino acids: CASSSRDTYEQYF. The CDR3 region has the DNA TGTGCCAGCAGCAGCCGGGACACCTACGAGCAGTACTTC.

The V and J genes are TRBV21-1 and TRBJ2-7; the tabulated D call, TRBD2, remains unverified against the DNA. TRBV21-1 is a pseudogene. This CDR3 has 13 amino acids. The CDR3 region has the DNA TGTGCCAGCAGCACACGGCCGGGAGGCGAGCAGTACTTC. Amino acid sequence: CASSTRPGGEQYF.

CDR3 sequence (DNA): TGTGCCAGCAGTGAATGGGGACAGGGTTTTGGGGCCAACGTCCTGACTTTC. The encoded protein is CASSEWGQGFGANVLTF. The chain couples TRBV2 to TRBJ2-6, with 9 nucleotides matching TRBD1. The V gene end was trimmed by 2 bases and the J gene end by 3 bases; junction bases not matched to a gene: 5. The CDR3 spans 17 residues. Germline assignment: CDR1 SNHLY and CDR2 FYNNEI. Full variable domain (rest looked up from reference TRBV2 and TRBJ2-6): EPEVTQTPSHQVTQMGQEVILRCVPISNHLYFYWYRQILGQKVEFLVSFYNNEISEKSEIFDDQFSVERPDGSNFTLKIRSTKLEDSAMYFCASSEWGQGFGANVLTFGAGSRLTVL.

The genes are TRBV5-6 and TRBJ2-7, with 14 bases fitting TRBD2. The CDR3 loop spans 15 amino acids. Germline V gives CDR1 SGHDT, CDR2 YYEEEE. The ends lost 3 bases at V and 2 bases at J; junction bases unmatched: 1. The CDR3 DNA follows: TGTGCCAGCAGCTCGGGACTAGCGGGGGCCTACGAGCAGTACTTC. Protein product: CASSSGLAGAYEQYF.

The V call is TRBV7-8, the J call TRBJ2-3; 16 bases fit TRBD2. The CDR3 is made up of 17 amino acids. V lost 5 bases to trimming and J lost 4 bases; unmatched junction nucleotides: 6. CDR1 SGHVS and CDR2 FQNEAQ come from the germline V gene. The CDR3 nucleotides are TGTGCCAGCAGCGGGGGGACTAGCGGGAGGGCTGCAGATACGCAGTATTTT. Its protein product is CASSGGTSGRAADTQYF.

The chain joins TRBV5-1 to TRBJ1-2, with D uncertain. The CDR3 contains 13 residues. Looked up from germline, CDR1 is SGHRS and CDR2 is YFSETQ. V lost 4 bases to trimming and J lost 6 bases, with 13 bases between them. CDR3 coding DNA: TGCGCCAGCAGCAACGGGCCAGCGGATGGCTACACCTTC. Amino acid sequence: CASSNGPADGYTF.

The chain is built from TRBV9 and TRBJ2-7; D may be TRBD2 (6 bases). The germline V and J ends were trimmed by 4 bases and 3 bases, with 20 bases remaining between them. Germline V CDR1 and CDR2: SGDLS, YYNGEE. The CDR3 has 16 residues. CDR3 in amino acids: CASSPRSGEARYEQYF. CDR3 in DNA: TGTGCCAGCAGCCCCCGTAGTGGGGAGGCACGCTACGAGCAGTACTTC.

The chain has TRBV9 and TRBJ2-1; the D call may be TRBD1 or TRBD2 (6 bases each). Looked up from germline, CDR1 is SGDLS and CDR2 is YYNGEE. Trimming shortened V by 3 bases and J by 8 bases, and 21 bases separated the two germline ends. The CDR3 is made up of 16 amino acids. The CDR3 region is CASSGTQRGVFYEQFF. CDR3 DNA: TGTGCCAGCAGCGGAACCCAGAGGGGGGTCTTCTATGAGCAGTTCTTC.

The rearrangement uses TRBV30 and TRBJ2-1, with TRBD2 as a possible D gene (6 bases). Germline V CDR1 and CDR2: GTSNPN, SVGIG (reference sequence). Trimming took 0 bases from V and 7 from J, leaving 7 bases between them. This CDR3 comprises 12 residues. The CDR3 nucleotides read TGTGCCTGGAGTGTGGGGAGGAATGAGCAGTTCTTC. It encodes CAWSVGRNEQFF.

V gene TRBV29-1 combines with J gene TRBJ2-5; 9 nucleotides match TRBD1. The germline gives CDR1 SQVTM, CDR2 ANQGSEA. Germline trimming cut 4 bases from V and 8 bases from J; bases unmatched to any gene: 2. The CDR3 is made up of 11 amino acids. For the CDR3, the DNA is TGCAGCGTTGTGGGACAGGGAACCCAGTACTTC. Its translation is CSVVGQGTQYF.

The genes are TRBV5-6 and TRBJ1-1; a weak D match, TRBD1 (6 bases). Deletions cut 2 bases from V and 6 bases from J, with 14 bases between. This CDR3 is 14 amino acids long. Germline V CDR1 and CDR2: SGHDT, YYEEEE. The CDR3: CASSLYVQGPEAFF. CDR3 DNA: TGTGCCAGCAGCTTATATGTACAGGGCCCTGAAGCTTTCTTT.

V is TRBV30 and J is TRBJ2-2; D is unclear. V gave up 2 bases and J gave up 7 bases, with 14 bases separating them. The CDR3 contains 14 residues. Looked up from germline, CDR1 is GTSNPN and CDR2 is SVGIG (reference sequence). The CDR3, as DNA: TGTGCCTGGAGTAGGGAAAGGGATAACGGGGAGCTGTTTTTT. Protein sequence: CAWSRERDNGELFF.

The V call is TRBV10-3, the J call TRBJ2-3; 11 bases are a match to TRBD2. The length of the CDR3 is 16 residues. V shed 3 bases and J 3 bases; nucleotides not matched to a gene: 5. Germline-derived CDR1 and CDR2 are ENHRY and SYGVKD. This CDR3 reads CAISETSGSGTDTQYF. The CDR3, as DNA: TGTGCCATCAGTGAAACTAGCGGGAGTGGAACAGATACGCAGTATTTT.

The V and J genes are TRBV30 and TRBJ2-3; 9 bases agree with TRBD2. With 3 bases clipped from V and 3 bases from J, the junction kept 1 base outside the gene matches. The CDR3 length is 13 residues. CDR1 is GTSNPN, CDR2 SVGIG, per germline (reference sequence). As DNA, the CDR3 is TGTGCCTGGAGCCTAGCGGGGACAGATACGCAGTATTTT. Amino acids: CAWSLAGTDTQYF. The full variable domain, with the rest looked up from reference TRBV30 and TRBJ2-3, is SQTIHQWPATLVQPVGSPLSLECTVEGTSNPNLYWYRQAAGRGLQLLFYSVGIGQISSEVPQNLSASRPQDRQFILSSKKLLLSDSGFYLCAWSLAGTDTQYFGPGTRLTVL.

This clone has a single count. The gene calls are TRBV19 and TRBJ2-6, with D maybe TRBD1 (5 bases). The CDR3 is made up of 19 amino acids. V dropped 4 bases and J dropped 4 bases, with 23 bases sitting between them. Germline loops: CDR1 LNHDA, CDR2 SQIVND (reference sequence). CDR3 sequence (DNA): TGTGCCAGTAGTACTCACAGGCAAACCACCTGGATGGGGGCCAACGTCCTGACTTTC. The encoded protein is CASSTHRQTTWMGANVLTF.

The chain recombines TRBV7-9 with TRBJ2-6; 9 bases line up with TRBD1. CDR1 is SEHNR, CDR2 FQNEAQ, per germline (reference sequence). J gave up 2 bases and V 2 bases, and 10 bases lay outside the gene matches. CDR3 size: 19 residues. CDR3 region: CASSLLPGQGVAGANVLTF. CDR3 nucleotide sequence: TGTGCCAGCAGCTTACTGCCGGGACAGGGAGTCGCTGGGGCCAACGTCCTGACTTTC.

The chain recombines TRBV4-1 with TRBJ1-2, with TRBD1 matching over 9 bases. This CDR3 has 16 amino acids. Germline assignment: CDR1 MGHRA and CDR2 YSYEKL. The V segment lost 6 bases and the J segment 1 base; nucleotides outside the gene matches: 9. The CDR3 region is CASSYTGGEGNYGYTF. The DNA for the CDR3 is TGCGCCAGCAGTTACACAGGGGGCGAGGGTAACTATGGCTACACCTTC.